This T cell receptor beta chain was sequenced during a study of identical twins. This clonotype was detected many times. Its antigen is currently unknown. This CDR3 contains 14 residues. The V and J ends lost 2 bases and 8 bases respectively, with 15 bases between them. CDR1 MNHEY and CDR2 SVGAGI come from the germline V gene. Study-wide findings and caveats: Cross-sectional statistical analysis, not tracking of the same donors, underpinned the conclusions. Compared with unrelated sharing, twin-shared out-of-frame alpha sequences had more low-probability sequences. Insertions ran lower in abundant cord blood beta clonotypes, though not in memory repertoires.

Addition of a universal primer site occurred through template switching, and cDNA carried unique molecular identifiers. Via MiXCR, TCRdb re-called the 5' RACE reads, giving one row per CDR3 protein. The sample lists approximately 690,000 distinct CDR3 sequences, around 6.1% occurring once. Specimen: naive T cells sorted from blood. The TCR comes from a man between 18 and 35 years old in good health. V usage is TRBV6-5 and J usage is TRBJ1-2; D gene uncertain. The CDR3 nucleotides read TGTGCCAGCAGTTACACCCCTATGCAGTCGGGCTACACCTTC. Amino acids: CASSYTPMQSGYTF.